Sequencing of this T cell receptor beta chain was carried out in a study of T cells in Graves' hyperthyroidism and ophthalmopathy. Trimming pared 4 bases from V and 4 bases from J, leaving 13 bases between. CDR3 length: 14 residues. The TCR beta CDR3 regions underwent amplification using RNA transcripts as the source. The TCR CDR3 was amplified in a first-round RT-PCR using the HTBI primer set. From the multiplex PCR reads, TCRdb called clonotypes with MiXCR, one entry per CDR3 protein. The sample lists approximately 520,000 distinct CDR3 sequences; less than 25% were seen once. The chain links TRBV12-3 or TRBV12-4 to TRBJ2-5; the D is unclear. This sequence was found in a man aged 18 to 30 with Graves' hyperthyroidism. The source material was blood. CDR3 sequence (DNA): TGTGCCAGCAGTTACTCGAATGTCCCAGAGACCCAGTACTTC. Protein product: CASSYSNVPETQYF.